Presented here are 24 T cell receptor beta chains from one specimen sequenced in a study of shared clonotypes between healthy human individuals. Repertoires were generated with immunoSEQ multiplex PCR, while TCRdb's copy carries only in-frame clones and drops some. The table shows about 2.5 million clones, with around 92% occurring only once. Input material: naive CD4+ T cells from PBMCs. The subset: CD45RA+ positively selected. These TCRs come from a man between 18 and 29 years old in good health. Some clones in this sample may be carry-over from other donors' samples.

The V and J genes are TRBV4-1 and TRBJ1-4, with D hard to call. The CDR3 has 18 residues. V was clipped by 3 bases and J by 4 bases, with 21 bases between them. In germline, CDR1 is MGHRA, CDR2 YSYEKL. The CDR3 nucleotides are TGCGCCAGCAGCCAGTACAAAGGAATCCGGGAGAGTAATGAAAAACTGTTTTTT. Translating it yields CASSQYKGIRESNEKLFF.

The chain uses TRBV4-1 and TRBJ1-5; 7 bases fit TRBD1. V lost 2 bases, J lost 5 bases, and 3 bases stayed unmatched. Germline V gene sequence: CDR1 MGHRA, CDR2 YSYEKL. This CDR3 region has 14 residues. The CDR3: CASSQQGGDQPQHF. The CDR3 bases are TGCGCCAGCAGCCAACAAGGGGGCGATCAGCCCCAGCATTTT.

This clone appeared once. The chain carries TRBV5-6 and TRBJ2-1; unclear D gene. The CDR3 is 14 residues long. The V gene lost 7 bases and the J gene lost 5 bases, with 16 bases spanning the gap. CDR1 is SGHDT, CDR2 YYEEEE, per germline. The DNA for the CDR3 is TGTGCCAGCGGCCTAGTTTCAAGGGACAATGAGCAGTTCTTC. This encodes CASGLVSRDNEQFF. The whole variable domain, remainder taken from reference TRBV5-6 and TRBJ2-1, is DAGVTQSPTHLIKTRGQQVTLRCSPKSGHDTVSWYQQALGQGPQFIFQYYEEEERQRGNFPDRFSGHQFPNYSSELNVNALLLGDSALYLCASGLVSRDNEQFFGPGTRLTVL.

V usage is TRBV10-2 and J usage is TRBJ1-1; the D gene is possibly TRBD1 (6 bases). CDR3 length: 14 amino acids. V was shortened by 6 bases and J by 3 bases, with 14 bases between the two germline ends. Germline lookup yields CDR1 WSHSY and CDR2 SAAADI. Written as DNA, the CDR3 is TGCGCCAGCAGGGGACACTACCTCGACACTGAAGCTTTCTTT. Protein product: CASRGHYLDTEAFF.

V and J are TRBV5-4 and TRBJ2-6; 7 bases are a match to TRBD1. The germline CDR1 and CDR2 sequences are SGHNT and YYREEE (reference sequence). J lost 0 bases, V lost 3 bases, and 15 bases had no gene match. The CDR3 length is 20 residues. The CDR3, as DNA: TGTGCCAGCAGCTGGGACAGCAATCCGGGTTTACTCTCTGGGGCCAACGTCCTGACTTTC. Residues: CASSWDSNPGLLSGANVLTF.

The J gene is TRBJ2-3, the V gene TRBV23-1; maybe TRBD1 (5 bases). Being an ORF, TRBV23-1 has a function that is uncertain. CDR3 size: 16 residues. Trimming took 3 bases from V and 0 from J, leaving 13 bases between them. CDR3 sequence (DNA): TGCGCCAGCAGTCACCCGGGCCAGGGAAGCACAGATACGCAGTATTTT. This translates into CASSHPGQGSTDTQYF.

The chain's CDR3 is CASRSGIDTQYF. The CDR3 nucleotides read TGTGCCTCCCGGTCAGGAATAGATACGCAGTATTTT. V is TRBV19 and J is TRBJ2-3, with D hard to call. Germline CDR1 and CDR2: LNHDA and SQIVND (reference sequence). The CDR3 runs 12 residues. V dropped 11 bases and J dropped 5 bases, with 14 bases sitting between them.

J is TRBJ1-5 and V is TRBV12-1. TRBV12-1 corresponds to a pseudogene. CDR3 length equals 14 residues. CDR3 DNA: TGTGCCAGCAGCTGGCCCAGGTCGGGTCAGCCCCAGCATTTT. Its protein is CASSWPRSGQPQHF.

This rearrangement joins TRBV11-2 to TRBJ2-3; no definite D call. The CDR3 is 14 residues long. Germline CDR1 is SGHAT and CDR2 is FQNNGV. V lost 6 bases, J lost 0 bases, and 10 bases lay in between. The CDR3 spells CASSAVQSTDTQYF. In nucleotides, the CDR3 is TGTGCCAGCAGTGCGGTACAGAGCACAGATACGCAGTATTTT.

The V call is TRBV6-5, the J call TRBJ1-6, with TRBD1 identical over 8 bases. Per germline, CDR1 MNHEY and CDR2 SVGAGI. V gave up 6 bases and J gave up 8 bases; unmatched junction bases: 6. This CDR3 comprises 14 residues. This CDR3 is CASRSGTGYSPLHF. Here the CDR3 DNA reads TGTGCCAGCAGATCCGGGACAGGATATTCACCCCTCCACTTT.

CDR3 DNA sequence: TGTGCCAGCAGTTTAAAGCCGAGCTCTGGAAACACCATATATTTT. It is translated as CASSLKPSSGNTIYF. The chain uses TRBV27 and TRBJ1-3; D not resolved. The CDR3 is made up of 15 amino acids. Trimming left V 2 bases short and J 0 bases short, with 8 bases between. Looked up from germline, CDR1 is MNHEY and CDR2 is SMNVEV (reference sequence).

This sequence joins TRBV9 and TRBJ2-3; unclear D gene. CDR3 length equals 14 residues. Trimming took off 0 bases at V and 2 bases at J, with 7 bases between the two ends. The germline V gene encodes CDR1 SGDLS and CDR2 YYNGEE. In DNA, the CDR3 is TGTGCCAGCAGCGTAGGGTTAGTCACAGATACGCAGTATTTT. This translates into CASSVGLVTDTQYF.

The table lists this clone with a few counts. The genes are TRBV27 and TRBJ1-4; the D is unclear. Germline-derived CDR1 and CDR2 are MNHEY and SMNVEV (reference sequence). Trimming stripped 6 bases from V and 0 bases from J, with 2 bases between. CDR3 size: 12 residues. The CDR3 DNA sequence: TGTGCCAGCAGGGCAACTAATGAAAAACTGTTTTTT. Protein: CASRATNEKLFF.

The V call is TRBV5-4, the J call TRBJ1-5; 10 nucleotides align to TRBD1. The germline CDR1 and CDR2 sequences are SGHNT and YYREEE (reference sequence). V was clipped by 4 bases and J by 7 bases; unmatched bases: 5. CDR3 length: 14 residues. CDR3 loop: CASSRQGAEQPQHF. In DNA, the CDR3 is TGTGCCAGCAGCCGACAGGGGGCCGAACAGCCCCAGCATTTT.

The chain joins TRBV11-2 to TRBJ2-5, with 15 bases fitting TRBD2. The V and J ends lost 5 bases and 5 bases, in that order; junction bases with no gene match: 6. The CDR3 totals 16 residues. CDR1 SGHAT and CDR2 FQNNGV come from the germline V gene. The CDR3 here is CASSHSGLAGGETQYF. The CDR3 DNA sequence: TGTGCCAGCAGCCACTCTGGACTAGCGGGAGGGGAGACCCAGTACTTC. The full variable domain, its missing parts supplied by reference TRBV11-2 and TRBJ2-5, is EAGVAQSPRYKIIEKRQSVAFWCNPISGHATLYWYQQILGQGPKLLIQFQNNGVVDDSQLPKDRFSAERLKGVDSTLKIQPAKLEDSAVYLCASSHSGLAGGETQYFGPGTRLLVL.

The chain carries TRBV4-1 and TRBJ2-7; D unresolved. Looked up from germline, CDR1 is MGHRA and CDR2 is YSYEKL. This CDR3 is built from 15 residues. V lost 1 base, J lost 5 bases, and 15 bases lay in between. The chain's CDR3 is CASSQGELGFNEQYF. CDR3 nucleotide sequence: TGCGCCAGCAGCCAAGGAGAACTGGGTTTTAACGAGCAGTACTTC.

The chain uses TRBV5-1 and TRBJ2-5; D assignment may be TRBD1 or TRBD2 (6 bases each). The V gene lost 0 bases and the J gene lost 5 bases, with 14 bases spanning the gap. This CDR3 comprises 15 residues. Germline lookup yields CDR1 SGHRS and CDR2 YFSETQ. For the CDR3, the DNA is TGCGCCAGCAGCTTGGAGGGGGGCATCCGGGAGACCCAGTACTTC. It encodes CASSLEGGIRETQYF.

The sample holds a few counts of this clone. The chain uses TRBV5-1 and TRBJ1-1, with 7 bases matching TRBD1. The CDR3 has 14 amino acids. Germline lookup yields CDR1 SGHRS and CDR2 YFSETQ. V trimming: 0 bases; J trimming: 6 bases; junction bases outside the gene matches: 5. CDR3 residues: CASSLAVGQSEAFF. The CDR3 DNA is TGCGCCAGCAGCTTGGCCGTGGGACAGTCTGAAGCTTTCTTT.

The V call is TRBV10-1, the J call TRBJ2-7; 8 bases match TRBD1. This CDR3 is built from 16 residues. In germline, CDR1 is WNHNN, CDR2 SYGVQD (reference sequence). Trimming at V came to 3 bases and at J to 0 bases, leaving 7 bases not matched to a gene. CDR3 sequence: CASSDQGDRLSYEQYF. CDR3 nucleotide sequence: TGCGCCAGCAGTGACCAGGGGGACAGGCTCTCCTACGAGCAGTACTTC.

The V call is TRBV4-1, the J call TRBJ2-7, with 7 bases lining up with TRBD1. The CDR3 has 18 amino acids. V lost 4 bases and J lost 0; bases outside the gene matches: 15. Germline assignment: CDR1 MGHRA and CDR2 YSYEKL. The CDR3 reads CASSLQRGGQDSSYEQYF. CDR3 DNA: TGCGCCAGCAGCCTCCAAAGGGGCGGACAGGACAGCTCCTACGAGCAGTACTTC.

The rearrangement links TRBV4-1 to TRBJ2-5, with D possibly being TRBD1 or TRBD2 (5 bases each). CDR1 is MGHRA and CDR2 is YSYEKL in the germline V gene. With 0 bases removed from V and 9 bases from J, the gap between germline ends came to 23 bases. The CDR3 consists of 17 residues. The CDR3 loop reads CASSQDGGTGNPKAQYF. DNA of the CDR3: TGCGCCAGCAGCCAAGATGGGGGTACTGGCAACCCGAAGGCCCAGTACTTC.

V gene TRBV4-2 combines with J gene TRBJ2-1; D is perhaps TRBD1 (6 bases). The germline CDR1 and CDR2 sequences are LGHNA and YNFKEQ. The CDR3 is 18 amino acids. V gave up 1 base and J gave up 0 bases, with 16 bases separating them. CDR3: CASSQAEPRGNSYNEQFF. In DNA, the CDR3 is TGTGCCAGCAGCCAAGCAGAGCCAAGGGGGAACTCCTACAATGAGCAGTTCTTC.

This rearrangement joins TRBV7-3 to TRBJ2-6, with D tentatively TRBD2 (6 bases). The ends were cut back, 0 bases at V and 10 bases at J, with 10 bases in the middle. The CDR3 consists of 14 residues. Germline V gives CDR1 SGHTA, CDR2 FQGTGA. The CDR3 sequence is CASSLTNGGNVLTF. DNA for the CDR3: TGTGCCAGCAGCTTAACTAACGGGGGAAACGTCCTGACTTTC.

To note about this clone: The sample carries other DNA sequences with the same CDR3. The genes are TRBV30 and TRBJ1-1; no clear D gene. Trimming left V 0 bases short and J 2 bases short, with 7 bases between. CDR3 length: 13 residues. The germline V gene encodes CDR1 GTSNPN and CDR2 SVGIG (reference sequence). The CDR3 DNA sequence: TGTGCCTGGAGTGTATCGAGAAACACTGAAGCTTTCTTT. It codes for CAWSVSRNTEAFF.